The rows below give T cell receptor beta chains drawn from one sample of a study of blood T cell repertoires in COVID-19. Assay used: immunoSEQ multiplex PCR; TCRdb lists only in-frame clones, some missing. Of 150,000 to 200,000 clones in the sample, 88% were seen once. The sequencing input was PBMCs or T cells enriched from blood (not recorded which). All receptors come from a woman younger than 35 who had recovered from COVID-19. CDR3s include the opening cysteine and the closing phenylalanine or tryptophan. D genes are given only for firm matches. Size values are once, few and many counts, or a class for expanded clones, and some rows have none.

NA,NA,13,TRBJ1-1,TRBV12-3/TRBV12-4,TGTGCCAGCAGTTCCTTAGTGAACACTGAAGCTTTCTTT,CASSSLVNTEAFF
NA,NA,13,TRBJ1-1,TRBV4-3,TGCGCCAGCAGCCACTCAGGGAGGCCTGAAGCTTTCTTT,CASSHSGRPEAFF
TRBD1,NA,14,TRBJ1-6,TRBV27,TGTGCCAGCAGGTTAGGGGGCTCCGATTCACCCCTCCACTTT,CASRLGGSDSPLHF
TRBD1,NA,14,TRBJ1-5,TRBV5-6,TGTGCCAGCAGCGAAGGGGGCGCGGGTCAGCCCCAGCATTTT,CASSEGGAGQPQHF
TRBD1,once,13,TRBJ1-4,TRBV23-1,TGCGCCAGCACCCGGGACAGGGGTGAAAAACTGTTTTTT,CASTRDRGEKLFF
NA,NA,13,TRBJ2-5,TRBV5-1,TGCGCCAGCAGCTGGGGAGCGGAAGAGACCCAGTACTTC,CASSWGAEETQYF
NA,NA,12,TRBJ1-2,TRBV27,TGTGCCAGCAGGAACGGGGGGGGAGGCTACACCTTC,CASRNGGGGYTF
TRBD1,once,13,TRBJ1-1,TRBV5-4,TGTGCCAGCAGCCTCAGGGGGCTGGGTGAAGCTTTCTTT,CASSLRGLGEAFF
NA,few,15,TRBJ1-6,TRBV7-8,TGTGCCAGCAGCTTAACCGGGACATGGAATTCACCCCTCCACTTT,CASSLTGTWNSPLHF
TRBD1,NA,18,TRBJ1-4,TRBV19,TGTGCCAGTAGTCCATCCCCGGGACAGGGTCGCCCTAATGAAAAACTGTTTTTT,CASSPSPGQGRPNEKLFF
NA,NA,17,TRBJ1-2,TRBV21-1,TGTGCCAGCAGCAAAAGCGAGAATCCCCCGGCTAACTATGGCTACACCTTC,CASSKSENPPANYGYTF
TRBD2,NA,13,TRBJ2-7,TRBV28,TGTGCCAGCGCCGGGAGGGTTTCCTACGAGCAGTACTTC,CASAGRVSYEQYF
TRBD1,NA,15,TRBJ1-1,TRBV7-2,TGTGCCAGCAGCATAAACAGGGGAGTGGGAACTGAAGCTTTCTTT,CASSINRGVGTEAFF
TRBD1,NA,16,TRBJ2-5,TRBV27,TGTGCCAGCAGTTTATCCGAGGGGACAGGGCAAGAGACCCAGTACTTC,CASSLSEGTGQETQYF
NA,once,13,TRBJ1-4,TRBV7-2,TGTGCCAGCAGCTCTCCGGGGGGTGAAAAACTGTTTTTT,CASSSPGGEKLFF
NA,NA,12,TRBJ1-2,TRBV4-2,TGTGCCAGCAGCCAAGATATTTATGGCTACACCTTC,CASSQDIYGYTF
TRBD1,NA,17,TRBJ1-5,TRBV24-1,TGTGCCACCAGTGATTCGGGACAGCAATATAGCAATCAGCCCCAGCATTTT,CATSDSGQQYSNQPQHF
NA,NA,15,TRBJ1-2,TRBV27,TGTGCCAGCAGACCTCGCAGGGGTAGGGTCTGGGGCTACACCTTC,CASRPRRGRVWGYTF
TRBD1,NA,13,TRBJ2-1,TRBV6-5,TGTGCCAGCAGGGACAGGGGGCAGTATGAGCAGTTCTTC,CASRDRGQYEQFF
TRBD1,once,16,TRBJ2-7,TRBV6-1,TGTGCCAGCAGTGATTTTTTGGACAGGGAGAATTACGAGCAGTACTTC,CASSDFLDRENYEQYF
TRBD1,once,14,TRBJ2-7,TRBV6-5,TGTGCCAGCAGTCCCGGACAGGGATCCTACGAGCAGTACTTC,CASSPGQGSYEQYF
TRBD2,NA,16,TRBJ2-5,TRBV11-3,TGTGCCAGCAGCTTAGGACTAGCGGGACCACAAGAGACCCAGTACTTC,CASSLGLAGPQETQYF
TRBD2,NA,15,TRBJ2-1,TRBV5-4,TGTGCCAGCAGCCTGGGACTAGCGGGTAGTACTGAGCAGTTCTTC,CASSLGLAGSTEQFF
NA,NA,14,TRBJ1-1,TRBV30,TGTGCCTGGAGTGAACAGGGCCGAAGCCCGGTTGCTTTCTTT,CAWSEQGRSPVAFF
NA,NA,14,TRBJ1-5,TRBV27,TGTGCCAGCAGTTTATCGTCCGGTAATCAGCCCCAGCATTTT,CASSLSSGNQPQHF
NA,few,18,TRBJ1-5,TRBV7-6,TGTGCCAGCAGTCAAAGACCACCAGGGGCTGATAGCAATCAGCCCCAGCATTTT,CASSQRPPGADSNQPQHF
TRBD2,few,17,TRBJ2-1,TRBV19,TGTGCCAGTACCAACTCTTGGGGACTAGGGCCCCACAATGAGCAGTTCTTC,CASTNSWGLGPHNEQFF
TRBD1,NA,14,TRBJ1-1,TRBV5-1,TGCGCCAGCAGCGACCCAACAGGGGACCCTGAAGCTTTCTTT,CASSDPTGDPEAFF
NA,NA,14,TRBJ2-7,TRBV7-9,TGTGCCAGCAGCTTAGGGGGCGCGCGCGACGAGCAGTACTTC,CASSLGGARDEQYF
TRBD2,many,19,TRBJ2-1,TRBV3-1/TRBV3-2,TGTGCCAGCAGCCAAGCAGGGTGGCGGCGGGAGCCAGTCTACAATGAGCAGTTCTTC,CASSQAGWRREPVYNEQFF
TRBD2,NA,17,TRBJ2-7,TRBV5-6,TGTGCCAGCAGCTCACGCCGTCGACTAGCGGGATCAGGGGAGCAGTACTTC,CASSSRRRLAGSGEQYF
NA,NA,12,TRBJ1-6,TRBV9,TGTGCCAGCAGCGCTAGTAGTTCACCCCTCCACTTT,CASSASSSPLHF
TRBD2,once,17,TRBJ2-4,TRBV28,TGTGCCAGCAGTGCCCCTGGGGGGGTCCTAGCCAAAAACATTCAGTACTTC,CASSAPGGVLAKNIQYF
TRBD1,few,12,TRBJ1-2,TRBV27,TGTGCCAGCGGTCGCAGGGGGGATGGCTACACCTTC,CASGRRGDGYTF
TRBD1,NA,15,TRBJ2-5,TRBV7-3,TGTGCCAGCAGCAAAATAGGGACAGCAAAAGAGACCCAGTACTTC,CASSKIGTAKETQYF
TRBD1,NA,15,TRBJ2-2,TRBV19,TGTGCCACCCCCCGGGGGACAGGGCCGGGTGGGGAGCTGTTTTTT,CATPRGTGPGGELFF
TRBD1,NA,15,TRBJ2-7,TRBV18,TGTGCCAGCTCAACCGGGACAGGGGGTTTTTACGAGCAGTACTTC,CASSTGTGGFYEQYF
NA,NA,14,TRBJ2-7,TRBV3-1/TRBV3-2,TGTGCCAGCAGCCAAGGCAGTCCCACCTACGAGCAGTACTTC,CASSQGSPTYEQYF
TRBD1,once,14,TRBJ1-1,TRBV28,TGTGCCAGCAGTGTGATTACCGGACAGGGACCAACTTTCTTT,CASSVITGQGPTFF
NA,once,14,TRBJ1-5,TRBV3-1/TRBV3-2,TGTGCCAGCAGCCGGGGGAGGGGGAGGCAGCCCCAGCATTTT,CASSRGRGRQPQHF
NA,few,13,TRBJ1-6,TRBV2,TGTGCCAGCAGTGAAGAAGGGGCTTCACCCCTCCACTTT,CASSEEGASPLHF
TRBD1,NA,13,TRBJ2-2,TRBV6-5,TGTGCCAGCAGTTGGACAGGGTCCGGGGAGCTGTTTTTT,CASSWTGSGELFF
NA,NA,15,TRBJ1-5,TRBV10-2,TGCGCCAGCAGTGTATCACAGGGCCAAATGTTTCCCCAGCATTTT,CASSVSQGQMFPQHF
NA,NA,14,TRBJ1-2,TRBV2,TGTGCCAGCAATCGCAGGGAATATTTGTATGGCTACACCTTC,CASNRREYLYGYTF